This T cell receptor (beta chain) was sequenced in a study of blood T cells in healthy people across ages. General observations from the study: Long-lived donors had more naive CD4+ cells and higher diversity than aged donors. Age advanced and TCR beta diversity per million T cells fell, roughly linearly.

Researchers report isolating at least 7 million PBMCs per sample. For the second PCR, which ran for about 7 to 11 cycles, a sample-barcoded 5' primer and a J-beta primer mix were used. TCRdb used MiXCR to reprocess the 5' RACE reads, holding one entry per CDR3 protein. The sample comprises 550,000 to 750,000 distinct CDR3 sequences, around 20% of which are singletons, and roughly 3.6% rests with the top ten. This clonotype was seen a few times. The target antigen is unknown. Sequencing was done on a sample of blood. The clonotype was recovered from a man aged 70 or older in good health.

The CDR3 reads CASSVPGGYNEQFF. The CDR3 DNA reads TGTGCCAGCAGTGTCCCCGGGGGGTACAATGAGCAGTTCTTC. The rearrangement links TRBV27 to TRBJ2-1; 7 bases line up with TRBD2. This CDR3 contains 14 residues. Trimming removed 5 bases from V and 4 bases from J; junction bases left unmatched: 5. In germline, CDR1 is MNHEY, CDR2 SMNVEV (reference sequence).